These 10 T cell receptor beta chains were sequenced from one sample in a study of cytotoxic CD8 clonotypes in ibrutinib-treated CLL. TCRdb's table, derived via immunoSEQ multiplex PCR, lists solely in-frame clones and lacks some. The sample shows some 160,000 clones, roughly 86% of them seen only once. The source material was PBMCs, sampled after 12 months of ibrutinib treatment. These receptors were taken from a human donor with chronic lymphocytic leukemia.

This sequence joins TRBV23-1 and TRBJ2-7, with D possibly being TRBD2 (5 bases). TRBV23-1 is recorded as an ORF, its role being uncertain. This CDR3 contains 12 residues. V was cut by 6 bases and J by 2 bases, with 8 bases left in between. The CDR3 region has the DNA TGCGCCAGCAGGGACGGGGCCTACGAGCAGTACTTC. Protein sequence: CASRDGAYEQYF.

The chain recombines TRBV7-3 with TRBJ2-5; D unresolved. There are 16 residues in the CDR3. V lost 3 bases to trimming and J lost 1 base, with 15 bases between them. Germline values: CDR1 SGHTA, CDR2 FQGTGA. The CDR3 bases are TGTGCCAGCAGCTTGGGTTTGACAAAACCCCAAGAGACCCAGTACTTC. This encodes CASSLGLTKPQETQYF.

This chain links TRBV2 with TRBJ2-7; D remains unclear. Looked up from germline, CDR1 is SNHLY and CDR2 is FYNNEI. V was trimmed by 4 bases and J by 6 bases, leaving 10 bases between them. CDR3 length equals 12 residues. The CDR3 reads CASSAPGREQYF. CDR3 sequence (DNA): TGTGCCAGCAGTGCCCCCGGTCGCGAGCAGTACTTC.

The table lists this clone with a few counts. This rearrangement joins TRBV27 to TRBJ1-5; 7 positions agree with TRBD1. Per germline, CDR1 MNHEY and CDR2 SMNVEV (reference sequence). The CDR3 has 15 amino acids. The V segment lost 7 bases and the J segment 0 bases; nucleotides outside the gene matches: 6. CDR3 loop: CASKPGTVSNQPQHF. CDR3 nucleotides: TGTGCCAGCAAACCGGGGACAGTTAGCAATCAGCCCCAGCATTTT.

The J gene is TRBJ1-2, the V gene TRBV7-8; TRBD1 aligns across 8 bases. With V trimmed by 5 bases and J by 7 bases, 18 bases remained unmatched. The CDR3 sequence is 17 residues long. Germline V gene lookup returns CDR1 SGHVS and CDR2 FQNEAQ. Here the CDR3 reads CASSLSGSGGSVGGYTF. The DNA for the CDR3 is TGTGCCAGCAGCCTTTCCGGCTCAGGGGGCTCCGTTGGTGGCTACACCTTC.

This chain connects TRBV28 to TRBJ1-2; 9 bases match TRBD1. The CDR3 runs to 14 residues. J lost 4 bases, V lost 4 bases, and 4 bases had no gene match. Germline V gives CDR1 MDHEN, CDR2 SYDVKM. The CDR3 DNA reads as TGTGCCAGCAGTTCGGGACAGGGCCGCTATGGCTACACCTTC. This gives the protein CASSSGQGRYGYTF.

The chain is built from TRBV27 and TRBJ1-4; D unresolved. CDR3 size: 15 residues. The germline CDR1 and CDR2 sequences are MNHEY and SMNVEV (reference sequence). The germline V and J ends were trimmed by 4 bases and 7 bases, with 16 bases remaining between them. The CDR3 loop reads CASSYYRGVGEKLFF. The CDR3 DNA follows: TGTGCCAGCAGTTATTACCGGGGAGTGGGTGAAAAACTGTTTTTT.

This rearrangement joins TRBV5-1 to TRBJ1-3, with D hard to call. Germline CDR1 is SGHRS and CDR2 is YFSETQ. With 0 bases removed from V and 4 bases from J, the gap between germline ends came to 14 bases. The CDR3 has 16 residues. CDR3 coding DNA: TGCGCCAGCAGCTTGGCGGCAGATGGACGGGGAAACACCATATATTTT. Its translation: CASSLAADGRGNTIYF.

This chain joins TRBV27 and TRBJ2-7; 10 bases are a match to TRBD1. This CDR3 spans 13 amino acids. J lost 4 bases, V lost 5 bases, and 2 bases had no gene match. Germline values: CDR1 MNHEY, CDR2 SMNVEV (reference sequence). The DNA for the CDR3 is TGTGCCAGCAGTACGGGACAGGGGTACGAGCAGTACTTC. Its translation: CASSTGQGYEQYF.

This clone was detected only a few times. The rearrangement uses TRBV28 and TRBJ1-1, with D tentatively TRBD1 (5 bases). CDR3 size: 14 residues. The ends were cut back, 5 bases at V and 4 bases at J, with 14 bases in the middle. CDR1 MDHEN and CDR2 SYDVKM come from the germline V gene. In DNA, the CDR3 is TGTGCCAGCAGTCCAAAGGGGTCGGGCACTGAAGCTTTCTTT. Amino acid sequence: CASSPKGSGTEAFF.